This is a list of T cell receptor beta chains from one sample in a study of beta chain features in type 1 diabetes. TCRdb's table, derived via immunoSEQ multiplex PCR, lists solely in-frame clones and lacks some. This table holds roughly 230,000 clones, more than 9% found once. The sequenced sample was naive CD4+ T cells from blood. All receptors come from a woman between 18 and 29 years old in good health. Each CDR3 is given with its conserved first and last residue. The order of the fields is V gene, J gene, D gene, clone size, CDR3 protein. D genes are given only for firm matches. Only part of the rows carry a size: once, few, many, or a class if the clone is expanded.

>TRBV18|TRBJ2-7|TRBD1|-
CASSSGQGYEQYF
>TRBV6-1|TRBJ2-7|TRBD2|few
CASNPLAPSSYEQYF
>TRBV2|TRBJ2-1|TRBD2|few
CASSDRTSGNNEQFF
>TRBV5-4|TRBJ2-2|-|-
CASSVPGDTGELFF
>TRBV2|TRBJ2-7|TRBD2|few
CASRERDGTYEQYF
>TRBV2|TRBJ2-1|-|-
CASGGDTSYNEQFF
>TRBV6-5|TRBJ1-2|-|once
CASSYVGRAGDGYTF
>TRBV30|TRBJ1-5|-|-
CAWSVRFRDSNQPQHF
>TRBV9|TRBJ2-1|TRBD1|few
CASSSRQGAHNEQFF
>TRBV18|TRBJ2-7|-|-
CASSPRNSYEQYF
>TRBV21-1|TRBJ2-4|-|-
CASSPTWTGNIQYF
>TRBV15|TRBJ2-3|-|few
CATSRSQGGDTQYF
>TRBV30|TRBJ2-1|TRBD1|many
CAWSEGQGSYNEQFF
>TRBV5-4|TRBJ2-3|-|few
CASSLRTGTDTQYF
>TRBV7-2|TRBJ1-1|-|-
CASSPQNGWATEAFF
>TRBV7-9|TRBJ2-1|-|few
CASSFPGGSVHEQFF
>TRBV18|TRBJ1-2|TRBD1|few
CASSSVPGQGDYGYTF
>TRBV19|TRBJ1-5|TRBD1|-
CASSWTGTGDQPQHF
>TRBV4-2|TRBJ1-2|-|few
CASSPTGGQNYGYTF
>TRBV9|TRBJ1-5|TRBD1|few
CASSAQGAEQPQHF
>TRBV25-1|TRBJ1-1|-|-
CASSEVRGVNTEAFF
>TRBV18|TRBJ1-3|-|few
CASSPLEMVAGNTIYF
>TRBV5-1|TRBJ2-5|TRBD1|few
CASSLDRGGHETQYF
>TRBV10-3|TRBJ2-7|TRBD1|few
CAIKGDRVDGQYF
>TRBV5-1|TRBJ2-1|TRBD2|-
CASSPGTSSYNEQFF
>TRBV6-1|TRBJ1-1|TRBD1|-
CASSEAWTGGYRAFF
>TRBV30|TRBJ1-1|-|few
CAWTLGSRNTEAFF
>TRBV6-1|TRBJ1-5|TRBD1|-
CASRVDRGSQPQHF
>TRBV5-1|TRBJ1-1|TRBD1|-
CASSSLGTGNTEAFF
>TRBV11-2|TRBJ2-7|-|few
CASSKNRAPYF
>TRBV29-1|TRBJ2-7|-|many
CSVVWQVDYEQYF
>TRBV5-1|TRBJ2-5|TRBD2|few
CASSPQGLAGGSETQYF
>TRBV11-2|TRBJ1-1|-|few
CASSLAGLGAFF
>TRBV9|-|-|-
CASSVGRPSYEQYF
>TRBV7-7|TRBJ2-6|TRBD1|-
CASSLGQGARSLLGANVLTF
>TRBV30|TRBJ2-1|-|-
CAWSVSSPRRIYNEQFF
>TRBV7-3|TRBJ2-6|-|-
CASSLEAASGANVLTF
>TRBV2|TRBJ1-1|-|few
CASSPGQGSTEAFF
>TRBV5-1|TRBJ2-1|TRBD1|-
CASSSTDRGHNEQFF